This TCR beta chain was sequenced during a study of T cells in Graves' hyperthyroidism and ophthalmopathy. About the study: Blood from the periphery was taken at initial diagnosis, before any treatment. The study's findings and limits: Ophthalmopathy, which appeared later, was predicted by the model a median approximately 6.7 months before onset.

Many counts were recorded for this clonotype. No antigen is known for it. For Graves' hyperthyroidism to be stable, ophthalmopathy could not progress within 18 months. Newly diagnosed patients aged 18 to 65 had hyperthyroidism of under 2 months' duration. The source material, RNA transcripts, was used to amplify TCR beta CDR3 regions. RT-PCR in the first round (using the HTBI primer set) targeted the TCR CDR3. TCRdb re-called the multiplex PCR reads with MiXCR, one entry per CDR3 protein. The table has roughly 700,000 distinct CDR3 sequences, roughly 15% seen once. This sequence originates from a young woman with Graves' hyperthyroidism. Sequenced material: blood.

Here the CDR3 DNA reads TGTGCCAGCAGTGAACTAGCGGGAGCAGATACGCAGTATTTT. This codes for CASSELAGADTQYF. The genes are TRBV6-1 and TRBJ2-3, with TRBD2 matching 10 bases. The CDR3 spans 14 residues. Germline V lookup: CDR1 MNHNS, CDR2 SASEGT. Trimming took 2 bases from V and 4 from J; bases not matched to a gene: 0.